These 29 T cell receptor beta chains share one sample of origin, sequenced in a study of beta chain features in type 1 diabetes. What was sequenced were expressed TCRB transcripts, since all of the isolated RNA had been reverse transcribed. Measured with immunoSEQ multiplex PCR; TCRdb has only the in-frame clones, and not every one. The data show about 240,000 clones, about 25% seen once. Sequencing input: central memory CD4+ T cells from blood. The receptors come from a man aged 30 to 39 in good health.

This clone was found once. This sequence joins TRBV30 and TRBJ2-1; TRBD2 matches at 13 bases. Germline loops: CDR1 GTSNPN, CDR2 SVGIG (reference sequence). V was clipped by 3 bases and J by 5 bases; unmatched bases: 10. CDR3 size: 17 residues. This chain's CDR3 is CAWSAKLAGGPHNEQFF. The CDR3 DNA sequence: TGTGCCTGGAGCGCCAAACTAGCGGGAGGGCCCCACAATGAGCAGTTCTTC.

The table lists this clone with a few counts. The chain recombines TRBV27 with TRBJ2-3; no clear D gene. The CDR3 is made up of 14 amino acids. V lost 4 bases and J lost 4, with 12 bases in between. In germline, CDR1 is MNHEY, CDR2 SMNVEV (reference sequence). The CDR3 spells CASSSTNSPDTQYF. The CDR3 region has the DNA TGTGCCAGCAGTTCCACGAATAGCCCAGATACGCAGTATTTT.

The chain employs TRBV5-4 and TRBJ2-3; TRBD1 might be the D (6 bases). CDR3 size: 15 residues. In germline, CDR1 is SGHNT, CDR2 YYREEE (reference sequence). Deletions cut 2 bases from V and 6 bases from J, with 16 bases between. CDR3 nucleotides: TGTGCCAGCAGCTTAGCCACAGGGTCCCGGGATACGCAGTATTTT. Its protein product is CASSLATGSRDTQYF.

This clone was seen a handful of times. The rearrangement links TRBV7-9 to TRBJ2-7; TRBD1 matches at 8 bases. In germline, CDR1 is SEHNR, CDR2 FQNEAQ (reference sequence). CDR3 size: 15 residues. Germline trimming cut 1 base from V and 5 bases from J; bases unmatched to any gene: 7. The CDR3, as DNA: TGTGCCAGCAGCTTAGGACAGGGGCTATGGAACGAGCAGTACTTC. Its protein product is CASSLGQGLWNEQYF. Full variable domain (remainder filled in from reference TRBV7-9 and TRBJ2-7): DTGVSQNPRHKITKRGQNVTFRCDPISEHNRLYWYRQTLGQGPEFLTYFQNEAQLEKSRLLSDRFSAERPKGSFSTLEIQRTEQGDSAMYLCASSLGQGLWNEQYFGPGTRLTVT.

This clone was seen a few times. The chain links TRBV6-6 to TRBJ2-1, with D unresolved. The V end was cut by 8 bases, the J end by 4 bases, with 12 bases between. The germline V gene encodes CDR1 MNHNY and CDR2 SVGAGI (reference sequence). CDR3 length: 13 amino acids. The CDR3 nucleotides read TGTGCCAGCGAGACCTCCCCTTACAATGAGCAGTTCTTC. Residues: CASETSPYNEQFF.

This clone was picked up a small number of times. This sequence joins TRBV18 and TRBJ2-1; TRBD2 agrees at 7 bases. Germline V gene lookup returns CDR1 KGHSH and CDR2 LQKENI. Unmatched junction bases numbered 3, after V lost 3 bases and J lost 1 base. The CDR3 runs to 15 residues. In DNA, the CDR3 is TGTGCCAGCTCACCTCTAGCGGCTTCCTACAATGAGCAGTTCTTC. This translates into CASSPLAASYNEQFF.

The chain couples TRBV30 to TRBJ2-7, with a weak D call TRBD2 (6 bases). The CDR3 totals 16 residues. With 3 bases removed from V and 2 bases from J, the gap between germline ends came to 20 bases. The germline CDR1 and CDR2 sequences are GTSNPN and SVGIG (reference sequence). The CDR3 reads CAWRRPGRGIPYEQYF. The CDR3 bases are TGTGCCTGGAGACGACCGGGACGGGGGATCCCCTACGAGCAGTACTTC.

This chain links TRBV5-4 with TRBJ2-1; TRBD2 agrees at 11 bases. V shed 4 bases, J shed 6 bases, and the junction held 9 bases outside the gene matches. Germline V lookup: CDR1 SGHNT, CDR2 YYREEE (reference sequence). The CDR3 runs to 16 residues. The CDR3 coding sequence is TGTGCCAGCAGCCTGTTCCTAGCGGGAGGAGGCAATGAGCAGTTCTTC. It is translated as CASSLFLAGGGNEQFF. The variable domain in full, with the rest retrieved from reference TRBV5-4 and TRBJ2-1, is ETGVTQSPTHLIKTRGQQVTLRCSSQSGHNTVSWYQQALGQGPQFIFQYYREEENGRGNFPPRFSGLQFPNYSSELNVNALELDDSALYLCASSLFLAGGGNEQFFGPGTRLTVL.

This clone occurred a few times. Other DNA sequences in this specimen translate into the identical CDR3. The CDR3 region is CSVTGQGGYEQYF. For the CDR3, the DNA is TGCAGCGTTACAGGACAGGGTGGCTACGAGCAGTACTTC. The genes are TRBV29-1 and TRBJ2-7; 8 positions agree with TRBD1. The V gene's germline CDR1 is SQVTM and CDR2 ANQGSEA. The CDR3 has 13 residues. Germline trimming cut 5 bases from V and 3 bases from J; bases unmatched to any gene: 6.

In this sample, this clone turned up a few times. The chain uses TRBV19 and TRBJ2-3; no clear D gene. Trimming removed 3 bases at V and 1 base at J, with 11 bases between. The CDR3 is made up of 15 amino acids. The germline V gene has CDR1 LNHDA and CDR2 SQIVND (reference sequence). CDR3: CASSIENLRTDTQYF. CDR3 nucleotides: TGTGCCAGTAGTATTGAGAACCTACGCACAGATACGCAGTATTTT.

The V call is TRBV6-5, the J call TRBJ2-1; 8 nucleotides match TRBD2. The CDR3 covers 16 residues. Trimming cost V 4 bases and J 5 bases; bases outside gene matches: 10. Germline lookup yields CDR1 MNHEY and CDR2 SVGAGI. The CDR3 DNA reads TGTGCCAGCAGTTTAATCGAGCGGGGGCGCAACAATGAGCAGTTCTTC. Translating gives CASSLIERGRNNEQFF.

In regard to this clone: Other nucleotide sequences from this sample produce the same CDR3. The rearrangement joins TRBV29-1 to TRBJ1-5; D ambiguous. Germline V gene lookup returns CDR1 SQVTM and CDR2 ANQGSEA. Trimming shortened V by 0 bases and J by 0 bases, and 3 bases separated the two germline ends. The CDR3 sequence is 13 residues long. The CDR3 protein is CSVEENSNQPQHF. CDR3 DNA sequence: TGCAGCGTTGAAGAAAATAGCAATCAGCCCCAGCATTTT.

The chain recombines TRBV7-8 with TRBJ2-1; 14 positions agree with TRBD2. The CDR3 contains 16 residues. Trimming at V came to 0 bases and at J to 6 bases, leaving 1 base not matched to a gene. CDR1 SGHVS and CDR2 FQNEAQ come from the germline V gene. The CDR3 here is CASSLAGLAGVNEQFF. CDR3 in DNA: TGTGCCAGCAGCTTAGCGGGACTAGCGGGAGTCAATGAGCAGTTCTTC.

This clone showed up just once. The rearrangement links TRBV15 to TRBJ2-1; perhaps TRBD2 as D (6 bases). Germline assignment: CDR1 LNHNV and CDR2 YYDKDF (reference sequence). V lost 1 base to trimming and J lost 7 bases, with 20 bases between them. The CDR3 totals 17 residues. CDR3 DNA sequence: TGTGCCACCAGCAGAGGGGTCTTGGGGCGGGGTAGTAATGAGCAGTTCTTC. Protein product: CATSRGVLGRGSNEQFF.

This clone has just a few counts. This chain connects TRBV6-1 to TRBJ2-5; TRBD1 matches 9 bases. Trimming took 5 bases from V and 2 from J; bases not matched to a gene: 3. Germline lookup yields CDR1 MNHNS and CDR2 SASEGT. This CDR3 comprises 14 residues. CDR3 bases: TGTGCCAGCAGTCCCGACAGGGGGCAAGAGACCCAGTACTTC. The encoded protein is CASSPDRGQETQYF.

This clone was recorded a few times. CDR3 sequence (DNA): TGTGCCTGGAGCCTCCGGGACCCCGGGACCTATGGCTACACCTTC. As protein: CAWSLRDPGTYGYTF. This sequence joins TRBV30 and TRBJ1-2, with a possible D match to TRBD1 (5 bases). Trimming stripped 3 bases from V and 4 bases from J, with 18 bases between. CDR3 length equals 15 residues. Germline loops: CDR1 GTSNPN, CDR2 SVGIG (reference sequence).

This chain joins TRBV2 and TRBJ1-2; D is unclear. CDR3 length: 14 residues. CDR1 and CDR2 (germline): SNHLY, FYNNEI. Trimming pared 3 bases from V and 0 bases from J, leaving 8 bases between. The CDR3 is CASSDRTPNYGYTF. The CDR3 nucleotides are TGTGCCAGCAGTGATAGGACTCCTAACTATGGCTACACCTTC.

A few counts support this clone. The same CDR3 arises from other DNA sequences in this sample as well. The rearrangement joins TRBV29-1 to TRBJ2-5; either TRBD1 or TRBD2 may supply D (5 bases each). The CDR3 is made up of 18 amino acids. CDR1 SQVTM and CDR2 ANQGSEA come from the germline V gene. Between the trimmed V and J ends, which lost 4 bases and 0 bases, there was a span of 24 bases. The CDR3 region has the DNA TGCAGCGTTGTAAAAGGAGCCAGGGACGGTTGGTACCAAGAGACCCAGTACTTC. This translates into CSVVKGARDGWYQETQYF. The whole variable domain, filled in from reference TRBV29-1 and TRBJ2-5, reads SAVISQKPSRDICQRGTSLTIQCQVDSQVTMMFWYRQQPGQSLTLIATANQGSEATYESGFVIDKFPISRPNLTFSTLTVSNMSPEDSSIYLCSVVKGARDGWYQETQYFGPGTRLLVL.

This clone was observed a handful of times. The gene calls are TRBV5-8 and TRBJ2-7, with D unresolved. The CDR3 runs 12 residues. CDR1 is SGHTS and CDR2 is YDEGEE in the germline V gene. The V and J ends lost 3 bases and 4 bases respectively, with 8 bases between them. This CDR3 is CASSSGRYEQYF. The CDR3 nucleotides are TGTGCCAGCAGCTCCGGCCGTTACGAGCAGTACTTC.

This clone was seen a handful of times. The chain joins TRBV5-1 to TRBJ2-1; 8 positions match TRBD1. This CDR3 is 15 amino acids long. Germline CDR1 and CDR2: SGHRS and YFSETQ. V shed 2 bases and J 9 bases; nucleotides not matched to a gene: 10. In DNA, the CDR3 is TGCGCCAGCAGCTTACTTCCGACAGGGGACGGTGAGCAGTTCTTC. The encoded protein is CASSLLPTGDGEQFF.

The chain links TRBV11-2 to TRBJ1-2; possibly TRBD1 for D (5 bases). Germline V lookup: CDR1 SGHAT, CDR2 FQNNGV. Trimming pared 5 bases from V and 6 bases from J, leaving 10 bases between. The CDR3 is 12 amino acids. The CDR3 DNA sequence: TGTGCCAGCAGCGCCCGGGGCCATGGCTACACCTTC. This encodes CASSARGHGYTF.

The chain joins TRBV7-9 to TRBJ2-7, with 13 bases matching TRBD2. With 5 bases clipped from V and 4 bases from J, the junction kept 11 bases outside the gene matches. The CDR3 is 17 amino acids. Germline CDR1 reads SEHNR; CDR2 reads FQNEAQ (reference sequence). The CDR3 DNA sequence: TGTGCCAGCAGCCCACGACCGGGACTAGCGGGGAGGTACGAGCAGTACTTC. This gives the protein CASSPRPGLAGRYEQYF. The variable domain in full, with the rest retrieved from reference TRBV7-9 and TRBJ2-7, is DTGVSQNPRHKITKRGQNVTFRCDPISEHNRLYWYRQTLGQGPEFLTYFQNEAQLEKSRLLSDRFSAERPKGSFSTLEIQRTEQGDSAMYLCASSPRPGLAGRYEQYFGPGTRLTVT.

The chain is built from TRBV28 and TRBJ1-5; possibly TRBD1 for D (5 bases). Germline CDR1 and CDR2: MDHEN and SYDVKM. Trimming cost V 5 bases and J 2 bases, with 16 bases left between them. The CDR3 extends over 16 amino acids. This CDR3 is CASSLPPRVGNQPQHF. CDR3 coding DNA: TGTGCCAGCAGTCTTCCCCCCAGGGTGGGCAATCAGCCCCAGCATTTT.

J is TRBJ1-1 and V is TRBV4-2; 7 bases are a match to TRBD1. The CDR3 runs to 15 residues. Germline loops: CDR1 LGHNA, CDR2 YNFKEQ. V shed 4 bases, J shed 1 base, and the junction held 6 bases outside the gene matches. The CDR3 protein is CASSLNGQENTEAFF. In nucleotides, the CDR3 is TGTGCCAGCAGCCTAAACGGACAGGAGAACACTGAAGCTTTCTTT.

The CDR3 DNA follows: TGTGCCAGCAGCCCGACGGGACTAGCGGGGCTAATCTACGAGCAGTACTTC. Its protein product is CASSPTGLAGLIYEQYF. The gene calls are TRBV7-4 and TRBJ2-7; the match to TRBD2 covers 13 bases. CDR3 length: 17 residues. Germline values: CDR1 SGHVT, CDR2 SQSDAQ. The V and J ends lost 5 bases and 3 bases, in that order; junction bases with no gene match: 10.

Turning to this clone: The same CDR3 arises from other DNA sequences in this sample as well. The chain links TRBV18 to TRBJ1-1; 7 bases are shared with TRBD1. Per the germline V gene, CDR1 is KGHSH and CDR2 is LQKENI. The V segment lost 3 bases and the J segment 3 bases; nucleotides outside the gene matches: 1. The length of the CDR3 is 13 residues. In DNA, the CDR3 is TGTGCCAGCTCACCGGACAGGTACACTGAAGCTTTCTTT. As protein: CASSPDRYTEAFF.

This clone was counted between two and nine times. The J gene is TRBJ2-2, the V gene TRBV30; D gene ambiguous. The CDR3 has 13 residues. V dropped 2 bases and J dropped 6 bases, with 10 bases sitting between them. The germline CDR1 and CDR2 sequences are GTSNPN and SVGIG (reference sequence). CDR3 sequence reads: CAWSSLGPGELFF. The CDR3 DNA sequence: TGTGCCTGGAGTAGTCTGGGTCCCGGGGAGCTGTTTTTT.

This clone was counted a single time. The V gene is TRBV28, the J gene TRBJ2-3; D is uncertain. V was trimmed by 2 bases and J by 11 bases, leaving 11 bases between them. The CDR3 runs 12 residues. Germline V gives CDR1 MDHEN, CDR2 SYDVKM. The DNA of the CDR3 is TGTGCCAGCAGTTTAGTACGTCGCCGGCAGTATTTT. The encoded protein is CASSLVRRRQYF.

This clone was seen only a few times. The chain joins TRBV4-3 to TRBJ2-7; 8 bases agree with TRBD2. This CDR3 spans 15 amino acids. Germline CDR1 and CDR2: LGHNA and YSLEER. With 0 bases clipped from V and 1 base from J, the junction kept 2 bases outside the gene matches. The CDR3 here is CASSQELAVSYEQYF. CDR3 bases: TGCGCCAGCAGCCAAGAACTAGCGGTGTCCTACGAGCAGTACTTC.